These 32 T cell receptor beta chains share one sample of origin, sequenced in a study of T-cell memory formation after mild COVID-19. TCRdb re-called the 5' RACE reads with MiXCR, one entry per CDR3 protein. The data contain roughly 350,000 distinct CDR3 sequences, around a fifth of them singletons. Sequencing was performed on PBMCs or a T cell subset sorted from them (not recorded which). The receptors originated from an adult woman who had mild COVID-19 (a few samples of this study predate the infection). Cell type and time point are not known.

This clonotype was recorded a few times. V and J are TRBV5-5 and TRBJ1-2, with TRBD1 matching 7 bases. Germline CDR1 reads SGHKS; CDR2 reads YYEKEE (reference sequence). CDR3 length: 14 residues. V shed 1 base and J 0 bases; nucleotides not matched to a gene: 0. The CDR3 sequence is CASSLTGANYGYTF. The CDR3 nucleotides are TGTGCCAGCAGCTTGACAGGGGCTAACTATGGCTACACCTTC.

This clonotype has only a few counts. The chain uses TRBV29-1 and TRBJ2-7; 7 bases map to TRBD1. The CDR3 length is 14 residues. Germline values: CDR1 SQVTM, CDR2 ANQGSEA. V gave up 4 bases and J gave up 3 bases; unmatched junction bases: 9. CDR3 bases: TGCAGCGTTGTTGGTTGGGGACAGAACTACGAGCAGTACTTC. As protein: CSVVGWGQNYEQYF.

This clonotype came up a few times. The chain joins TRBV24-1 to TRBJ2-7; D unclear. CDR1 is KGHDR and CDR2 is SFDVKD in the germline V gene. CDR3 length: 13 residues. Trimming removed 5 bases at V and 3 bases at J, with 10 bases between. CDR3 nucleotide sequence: TGTGCCACCAGTGCAACTGGAGACTACGAGCAGTACTTC. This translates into CATSATGDYEQYF.

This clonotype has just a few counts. The DNA for the CDR3 is TGTGCCAGCAGTTACAGGCAGTACGAGCAGTACTTC. Residues: CASSYRQYEQYF. The rearrangement links TRBV6-6 to TRBJ2-7; no clear D. V lost 2 bases to trimming and J lost 4 bases, with 6 bases between them. CDR1 is MNHNY and CDR2 is SVGAGI in the germline V gene (reference sequence). This CDR3 spans 12 amino acids.

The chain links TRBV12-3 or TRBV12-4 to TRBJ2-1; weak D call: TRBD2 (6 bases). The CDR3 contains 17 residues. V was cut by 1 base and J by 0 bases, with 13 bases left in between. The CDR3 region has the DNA TGTGCCAGCAGTTTAGTTGGGACTCCCAGCTCCTACAATGAGCAGTTCTTC. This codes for CASSLVGTPSSYNEQFF.

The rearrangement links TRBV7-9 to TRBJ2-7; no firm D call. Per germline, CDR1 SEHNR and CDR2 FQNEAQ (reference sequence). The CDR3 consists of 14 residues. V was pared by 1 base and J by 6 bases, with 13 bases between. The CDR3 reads CASSLVRSWGEQYF. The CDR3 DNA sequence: TGTGCCAGCAGCTTAGTCCGGTCTTGGGGCGAGCAGTACTTC.

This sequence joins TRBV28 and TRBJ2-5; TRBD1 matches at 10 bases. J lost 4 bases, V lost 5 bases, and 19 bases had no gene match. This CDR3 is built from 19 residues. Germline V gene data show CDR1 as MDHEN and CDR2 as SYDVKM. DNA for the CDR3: TGTGCCAGCAGTACAAGGGACAGGGGAACGGAGGGTGCGAGAGAGACCCAGTACTTC. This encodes CASSTRDRGTEGARETQYF.

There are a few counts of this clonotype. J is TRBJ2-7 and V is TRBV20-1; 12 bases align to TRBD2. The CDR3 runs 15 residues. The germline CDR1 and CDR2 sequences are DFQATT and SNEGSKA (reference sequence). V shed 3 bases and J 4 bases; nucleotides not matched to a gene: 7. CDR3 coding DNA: TGCAGTGCTAGGACACCTAGCGGGGGGGCGTACGAGCAGTACTTC. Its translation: CSARTPSGGAYEQYF.

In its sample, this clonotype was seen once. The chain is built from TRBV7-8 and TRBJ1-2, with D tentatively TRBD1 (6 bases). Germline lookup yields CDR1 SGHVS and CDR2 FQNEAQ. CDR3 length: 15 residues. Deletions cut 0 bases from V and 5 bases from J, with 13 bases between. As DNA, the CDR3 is TGTGCCAGCAGCTTAGCCATGAGGACAGCATATGGCTACACCTTC. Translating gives CASSLAMRTAYGYTF.

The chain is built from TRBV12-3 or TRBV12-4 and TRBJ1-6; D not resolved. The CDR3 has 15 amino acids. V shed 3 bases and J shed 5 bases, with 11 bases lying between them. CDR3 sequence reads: CASSFGRPHNSPLHF. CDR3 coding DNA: TGTGCCAGCAGTTTCGGACGGCCACATAATTCACCCCTCCACTTT.

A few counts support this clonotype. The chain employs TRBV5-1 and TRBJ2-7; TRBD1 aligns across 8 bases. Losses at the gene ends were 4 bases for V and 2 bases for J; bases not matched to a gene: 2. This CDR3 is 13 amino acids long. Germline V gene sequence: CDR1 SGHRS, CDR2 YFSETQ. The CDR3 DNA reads TGCGCCAGCAGCGGGACAGGAACCTACGAGCAGTACTTC. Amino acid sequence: CASSGTGTYEQYF. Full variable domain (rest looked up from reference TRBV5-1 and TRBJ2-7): KAGVTQTPRYLIKTRGQQVTLSCSPISGHRSVSWYQQTPGQGLQFLFEYFSETQRNKGNFPGRFSGRQFSNSRSEMNVSTLELGDSALYLCASSGTGTYEQYFGPGTRLTVT.

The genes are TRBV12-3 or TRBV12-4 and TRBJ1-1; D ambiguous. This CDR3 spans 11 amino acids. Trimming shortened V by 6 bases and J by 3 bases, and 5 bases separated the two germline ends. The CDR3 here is CASRIDTEAFF. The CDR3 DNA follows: TGTGCCAGCAGGATCGACACTGAAGCTTTCTTT.

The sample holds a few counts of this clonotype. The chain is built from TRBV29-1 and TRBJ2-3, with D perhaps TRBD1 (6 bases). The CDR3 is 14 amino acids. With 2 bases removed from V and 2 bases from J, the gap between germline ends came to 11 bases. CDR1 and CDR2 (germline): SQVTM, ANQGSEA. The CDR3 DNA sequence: TGCAGCGTTGAATGGGACATCAACACAGATACGCAGTATTTT. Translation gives CSVEWDINTDTQYF.

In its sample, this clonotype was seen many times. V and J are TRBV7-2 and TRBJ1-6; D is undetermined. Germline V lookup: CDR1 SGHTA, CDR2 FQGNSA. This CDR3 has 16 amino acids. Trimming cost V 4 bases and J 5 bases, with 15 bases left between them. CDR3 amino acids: CASSSQPVGHNSPLHF. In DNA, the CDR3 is TGTGCCAGCAGCTCCCAACCGGTCGGCCATAATTCACCCCTCCACTTT.

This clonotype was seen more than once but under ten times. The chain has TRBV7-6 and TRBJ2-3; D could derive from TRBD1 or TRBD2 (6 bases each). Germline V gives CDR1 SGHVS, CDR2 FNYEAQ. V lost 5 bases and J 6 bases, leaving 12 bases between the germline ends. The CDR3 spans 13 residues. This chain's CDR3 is CASSIAGGDTQYF. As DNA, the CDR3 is TGTGCCAGCAGCATTGCCGGGGGCGATACGCAGTATTTT.

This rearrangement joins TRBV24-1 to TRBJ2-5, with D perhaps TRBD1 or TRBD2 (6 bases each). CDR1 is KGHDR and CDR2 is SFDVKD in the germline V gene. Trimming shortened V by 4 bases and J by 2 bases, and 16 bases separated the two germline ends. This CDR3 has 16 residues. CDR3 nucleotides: TGTGCCACCAGTGAAAAGGGGGGTCGAGGACAAGAGACCCAGTACTTC. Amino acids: CATSEKGGRGQETQYF.

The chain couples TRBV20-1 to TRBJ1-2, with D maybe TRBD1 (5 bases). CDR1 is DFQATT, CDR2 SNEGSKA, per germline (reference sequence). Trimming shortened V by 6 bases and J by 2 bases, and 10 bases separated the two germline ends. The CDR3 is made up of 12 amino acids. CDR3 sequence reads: CSAPTANYGYTF. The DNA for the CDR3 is TGCAGTGCGCCGACAGCGAACTATGGCTACACCTTC.

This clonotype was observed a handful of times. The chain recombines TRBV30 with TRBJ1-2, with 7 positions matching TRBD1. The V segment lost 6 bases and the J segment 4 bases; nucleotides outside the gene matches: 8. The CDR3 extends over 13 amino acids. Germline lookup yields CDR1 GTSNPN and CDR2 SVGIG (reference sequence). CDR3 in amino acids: CACLTGVIYGYTF. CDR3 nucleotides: TGTGCCTGCCTAACAGGGGTAATCTATGGCTACACCTTC.

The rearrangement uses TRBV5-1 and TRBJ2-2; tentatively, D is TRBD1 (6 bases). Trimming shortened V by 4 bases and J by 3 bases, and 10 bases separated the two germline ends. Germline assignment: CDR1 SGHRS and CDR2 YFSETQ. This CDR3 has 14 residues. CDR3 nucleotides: TGCGCCAGCAGCCCGGACAGTCACACCGGGGAGCTGTTTTTT. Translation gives CASSPDSHTGELFF.

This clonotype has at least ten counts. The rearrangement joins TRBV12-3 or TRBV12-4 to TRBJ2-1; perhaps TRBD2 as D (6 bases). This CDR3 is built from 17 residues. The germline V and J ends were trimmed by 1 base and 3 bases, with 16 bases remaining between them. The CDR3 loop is CASSLGWRGAVYNEQFF. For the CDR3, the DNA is TGTGCCAGCAGTTTAGGTTGGCGGGGTGCGGTCTACAATGAGCAGTTCTTC.

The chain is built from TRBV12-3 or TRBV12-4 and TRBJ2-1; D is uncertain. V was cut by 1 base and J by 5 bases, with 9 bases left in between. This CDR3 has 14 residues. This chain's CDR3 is CASSLGTTNNEQFF. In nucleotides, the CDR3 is TGTGCCAGCAGTTTAGGGACCACGAACAATGAGCAGTTCTTC.

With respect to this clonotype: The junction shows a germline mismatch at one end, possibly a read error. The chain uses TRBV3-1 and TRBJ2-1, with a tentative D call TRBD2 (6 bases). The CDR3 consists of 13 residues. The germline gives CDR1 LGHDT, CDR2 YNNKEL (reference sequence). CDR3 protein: CASSQPTPAGLYF. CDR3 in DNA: TGTGCCAGCAGCCAACCAACCCCGGCGGGACTGTACTTC.

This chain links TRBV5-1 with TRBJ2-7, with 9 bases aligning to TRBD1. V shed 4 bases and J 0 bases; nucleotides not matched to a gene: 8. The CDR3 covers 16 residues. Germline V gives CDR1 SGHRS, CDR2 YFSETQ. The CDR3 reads CASSLHGTGPSYEQYF. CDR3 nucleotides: TGCGCCAGCAGCCTCCACGGGACAGGGCCCTCCTACGAGCAGTACTTC.

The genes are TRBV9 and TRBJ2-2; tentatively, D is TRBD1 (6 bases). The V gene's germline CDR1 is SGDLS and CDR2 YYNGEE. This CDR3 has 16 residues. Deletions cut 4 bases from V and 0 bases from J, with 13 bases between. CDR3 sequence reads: CASSPWDTSNTGELFF. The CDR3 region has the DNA TGTGCCAGCAGCCCCTGGGACACCTCGAACACCGGGGAGCTGTTTTTT.

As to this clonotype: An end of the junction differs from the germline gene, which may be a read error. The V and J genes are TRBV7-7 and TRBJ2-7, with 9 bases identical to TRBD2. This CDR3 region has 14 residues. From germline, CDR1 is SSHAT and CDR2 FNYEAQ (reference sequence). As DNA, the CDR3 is TGTGCTAGCAGCGTAGCGGGAGAAGGCTACGAGCAGTACTTC. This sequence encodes CASSVAGEGYEQYF.

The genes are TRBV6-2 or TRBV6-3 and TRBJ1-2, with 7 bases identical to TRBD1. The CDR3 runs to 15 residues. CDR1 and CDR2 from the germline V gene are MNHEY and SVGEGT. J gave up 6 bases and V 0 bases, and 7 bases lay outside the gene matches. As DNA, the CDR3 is TGTGCCAGCAGTTACTCAGGGGGCAGTTTCCATGGCTACACCTTC. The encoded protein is CASSYSGGSFHGYTF.

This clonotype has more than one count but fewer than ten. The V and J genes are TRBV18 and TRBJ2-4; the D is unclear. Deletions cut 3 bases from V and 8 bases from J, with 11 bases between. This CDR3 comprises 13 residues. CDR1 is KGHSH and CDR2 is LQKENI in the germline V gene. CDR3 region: CASSPPAMDIQYF. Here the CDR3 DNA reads TGTGCCAGCTCACCGCCTGCGATGGACATTCAGTACTTC.

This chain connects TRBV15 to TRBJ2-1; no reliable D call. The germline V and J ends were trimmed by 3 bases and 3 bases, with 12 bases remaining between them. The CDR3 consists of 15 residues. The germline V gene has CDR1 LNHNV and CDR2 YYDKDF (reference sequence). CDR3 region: CATSRPDGHYNEQFF. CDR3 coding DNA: TGTGCCACCAGCAGGCCCGACGGCCACTACAATGAGCAGTTCTTC.

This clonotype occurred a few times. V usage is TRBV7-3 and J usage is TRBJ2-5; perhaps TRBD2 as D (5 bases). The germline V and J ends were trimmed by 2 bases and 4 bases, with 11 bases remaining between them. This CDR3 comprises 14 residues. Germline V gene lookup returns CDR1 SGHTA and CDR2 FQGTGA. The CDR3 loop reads CASSLGGRSETQYF. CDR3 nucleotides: TGTGCCAGCAGCTTAGGAGGCCGTTCAGAGACCCAGTACTTC.

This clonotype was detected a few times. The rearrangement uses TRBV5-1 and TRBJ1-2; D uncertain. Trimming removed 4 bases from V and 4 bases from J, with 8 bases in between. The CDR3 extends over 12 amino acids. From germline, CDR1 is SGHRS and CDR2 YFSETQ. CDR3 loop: CASSHEGYGYTF. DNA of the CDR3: TGCGCCAGCAGCCACGAGGGCTATGGCTACACCTTC.

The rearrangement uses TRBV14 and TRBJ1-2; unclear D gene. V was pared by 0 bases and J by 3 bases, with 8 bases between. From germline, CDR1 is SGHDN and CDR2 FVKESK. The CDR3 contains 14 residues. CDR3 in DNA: TGTGCCAGCAGCCAAGATTGGGGTGACTATGGCTACACCTTC. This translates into CASSQDWGDYGYTF.

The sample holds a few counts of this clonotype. The CDR3 sequence: CASSGQGQFYEQYF. CDR3 in DNA: TGTGCCAGCAGTGGTCAGGGACAGTTTTACGAGCAGTACTTC. The chain employs TRBV2 and TRBJ2-7; 7 nucleotides line up with TRBD1. Unmatched junction bases numbered 7, after V lost 4 bases and J lost 4 bases. CDR3 length: 14 amino acids. CDR1 is SNHLY, CDR2 FYNNEI, per germline.